This is a list of T cell receptor beta chains from one sample in a study of T cell repertoires in cytomegalovirus infection. These receptors are not linked to any known antigen. Each CDR3 protein is one row after TCRdb ran MiXCR on the reads. Of some 920,000 distinct CDR3 sequences listed, around 30% were seen once; the top ten hold about 14%. The material sequenced was cultured CD8+ T cells from PBMCs, taken from culture after CMV antigen stimulation. The receptor set was obtained from a human donor in good health (CMV status not recorded). Some clones in this sample may be carry-over from other donors' samples. Each CDR3 is given with its conserved first and last residue. Each record gives: J gene, D gene, V gene, clone size, CDR3 protein, CDR3 DNA. The D gene is left open where the match is weak. Size tells how often a clone was seen (once, few, many) or the class of an expanded clone, and some rows leave it out.

>TRBJ2-2|TRBD2|TRBV4-3|NA
CASSHKSSGGYTGELFF
TGCGCCAGCAGCCACAAGTCTAGCGGGGGCTACACCGGGGAGCTGTTTTTT
>TRBJ2-1|TRBD2|TRBV6-2/TRBV6-3|NA
CASRYGLAGGPFYEQFF
TGTGCCAGCAGATACGGACTAGCGGGGGGGCCTTTCTATGAGCAGTTCTTC
>TRBJ1-1|TRBD1|TRBV12-3/TRBV12-4|few
CASSFSGTGNRKAFF
TGTGCCAGCAGTTTTTCGGGGACAGGGAACCGTAAAGCTTTCTTT
>TRBJ2-3|TRBD2|TRBV7-9|few
CASSLAAGVVDTQYF
TGTGCCAGCAGCTTAGCAGCGGGAGTGGTTGATACGCAGTATTTT
>TRBJ1-1|TRBD1|TRBV14|few
CASSQRTGYTMNTEAFF
TGTGCCAGCAGCCAACGGACAGGGTACACAATGAACACTGAAGCTTTCTTT
>TRBJ1-2|TRBD1|TRBV7-6|few
CASSPQGGAGGYTF
TGTGCCAGCAGCCCCCAGGGGGGGGCCGGAGGCTACACCTTC
>TRBJ2-5|NA|TRBV6-1|NA
CASRVSSTETQYF
TGTGCCAGCAGGGTTTCTAGCACCGAGACCCAGTACTTC
>TRBJ1-6|TRBD1|TRBV5-6|NA
CASQGPGQGYSPLHF
TGTGCCAGCCAAGGACCCGGACAGGGATATTCACCCCTCCACTTT
>TRBJ1-2|NA|TRBV14|NA
CASSQDRRGANYGYTF
TGTGCCAGCAGCCAAGATCGGCGGGGGGCTAACTATGGCTACACCTTC
>TRBJ2-7|NA|TRBV7-6|few
CASSLKVQDPYEQYF
TGTGCCAGCAGCTTAAAGGTACAGGACCCCTACGAGCAGTACTTC
>TRBJ1-1|NA|TRBV4-1|NA
CASSQGTHTEAFF
TGCGCCAGCAGCCAAGGGACCCACACTGAAGCTTTCTTT
>TRBJ1-5|TRBD1|TRBV6-1|few
CASRTGGLQPQHF
TGTGCCAGCAGGACAGGGGGCCTTCAGCCCCAGCATTTT
>TRBJ2-7|NA|TRBV12-3/TRBV12-4|NA
CASSAVNYEQYF
TGTGCCAGCAGTGCGGTGAACTACGAGCAGTACTTC
>TRBJ1-1|NA|TRBV6-6|NA
CASTIDNMNTEAFF
TGTGCCAGCACCATAGACAACATGAACACTGAAGCTTTCTTT
>TRBJ1-5|TRBD1|TRBV12-5|few
CASVPGDSRRQPQHF
TGTGCTAGTGTCCCTGGGGACAGCCGTAGGCAGCCCCAGCATTTT
>TRBJ2-1|TRBD2|TRBV12-3/TRBV12-4|few
CASSGPWVSGGHDSNEQFF
TGTGCCAGCAGTGGTCCGTGGGTTAGCGGGGGGCACGACTCCAATGAGCAGTTCTTC
>TRBJ1-2|TRBD1|TRBV7-2|many
CASSLVYQTGGDYGYTF
TGTGCCAGCAGCTTAGTGTACCAGACAGGGGGAGACTATGGCTACACCTTC
>TRBJ2-1|TRBD2|TRBV7-9|NA
CASSKRGGGDEQFF
TGTGCCAGCAGCAAGCGGGGGGGCGGCGATGAGCAGTTCTTC
>TRBJ1-5|NA|TRBV19|few
CASSIREGSNQPQHF
TGTGCCAGTAGTATACGGGAGGGGAGCAATCAGCCCCAGCATTTT
>TRBJ2-5|NA|TRBV19|NA
CASSFTEQETQYF
TGTGCCAGTAGTTTCACAGAACAAGAGACCCAGTACTTC
>TRBJ2-3|TRBD2|TRBV4-3|NA
CASSRPSGGTDTQYF
TGCGCCAGCAGCCGCCCTAGCGGGGGTACAGATACGCAGTATTTT
>TRBJ2-2|NA|TRBV12-3/TRBV12-4|NA
CASRTEPWELFF
TGTGCCAGCAGGACAGAACCTTGGGAGCTGTTTTTT
>TRBJ2-7|TRBD2|TRBV19|few
CASSGWRGDEQYF
TGTGCCAGTAGTGGCTGGCGGGGGGACGAGCAGTACTTC
>TRBJ1-2|NA|TRBV19|NA
CASSPEAGLIVYGYTF
TGTGCCAGTAGTCCCGAGGCGGGGTTGATCGTCTATGGCTACACCTTC
>TRBJ2-1|NA|TRBV11-1|NA
CASSLSLWGRSDEQFF
TGTGCCAGCAGCCTATCCCTGTGGGGCAGGTCGGATGAGCAGTTCTTC
>TRBJ1-2|TRBD1|TRBV5-1|NA
CASTGTGSNYGYTF
TGCGCCAGCACCGGGACAGGTAGTAACTATGGCTACACCTTC
>TRBJ2-7|TRBD2|TRBV7-9|few
CASSTGGNEQYF
TGTGCCAGCTCCACGGGGGGGAACGAGCAGTACTTC
>TRBJ2-2|NA|TRBV2|once
CASSELRKNTGELFF
TGTGCCAGCAGTGAGCTCAGGAAAAACACCGGGGAGCTGTTTTTT
>TRBJ1-1|NA|TRBV12-3/TRBV12-4|NA
CASGMGPALNTEAFF
TGTGCCAGCGGGATGGGACCGGCCTTGAACACTGAAGCTTTCTTT
>TRBJ2-2|TRBD2|TRBV7-9|few
CASSFLAGRDTGELFF
TGTGCCAGCAGCTTTCTAGCGGGACGGGACACCGGGGAGCTGTTTTTT
>TRBJ2-1|NA|TRBV27|NA
CASSLKGSIYSYNEQFF
TGTGCCAGCAGTTTAAAGGGCAGTATATACTCCTACAATGAGCAGTTCTTC
>TRBJ1-2|NA|TRBV18|NA
CASSPPQSYGYTF
TGTGCCAGCTCACCTCCGCAGAGCTATGGCTACACCTTC
>TRBJ2-1|TRBD2|TRBV28|NA
CASSPLEGAIDPPGLANYNEQFF
TGTGCCAGCAGCCCCCTGGAGGGGGCCATCGACCCTCCGGGACTAGCGAACTACAATGAGCAGTTCTTC
>TRBJ2-3|TRBD1|TRBV12-3/TRBV12-4|few
CASGGTGAADTQYF
TGTGCCAGCGGAGGAACAGGGGCCGCAGATACGCAGTATTTT
>TRBJ2-7|TRBD2|TRBV27|few
CASSFGASGGYEQYF
TGTGCCAGCAGTTTCGGGGCTAGCGGGGGTTACGAGCAGTACTTC
>TRBJ1-1|NA|TRBV27|NA
CASSFWGGGNTEAFF
TGTGCCAGCAGTTTCTGGGGGGGCGGAAACACTGAAGCTTTCTTT
>TRBJ1-1|NA|TRBV6-6|NA
CASSQQWTGLRPEAFF
TGTGCCAGCAGCCAGCAGTGGACCGGACTAAGACCTGAAGCTTTCTTT
>TRBJ2-1|TRBD2|TRBV2|NA
CASRWTSESYNEQFF
TGTGCCAGCAGGTGGACTAGCGAGTCCTACAATGAGCAGTTCTTC
>TRBJ1-6|NA|TRBV5-6|NA
CASSLGVPGLLNSPLHF
TGTGCCAGCAGCTTGGGTGTGCCGGGACTACTTAATTCACCCCTCCACTTT
>TRBJ1-5|NA|TRBV5-1|few
CASSLDSGQPQHF
TGCGCCAGCAGCTTGGATTCGGGGCAGCCCCAGCATTTT
>TRBJ2-7|NA|TRBV6-5|few
CASTPGISYEQYF
TGTGCCAGCACCCCCGGGATTTCCTACGAGCAGTACTTC
>TRBJ2-7|NA|TRBV6-1|NA
CASSDAFSTYEQYF
TGTGCCAGCAGTGATGCCTTCTCTACCTACGAGCAGTACTTC
>TRBJ1-2|TRBD1|TRBV19|NA
CASTHPGTGDNYGYTF
TGTGCCAGTACCCATCCCGGGACAGGGGATAACTATGGCTACACCTTC
>TRBJ2-1|TRBD1|TRBV7-9|few
CAKTGLSYNEQFF
TGTGCCAAGACAGGGCTCTCCTACAATGAGCAGTTCTTC
>TRBJ2-7|NA|TRBV14|NA
CASSQGWSAYEQYF
TGTGCCAGCAGCCAAGGCTGGTCGGCCTACGAGCAGTACTTC
>TRBJ1-5|NA|TRBV29-1|few
CSVLDSYSNQPQHF
TGCAGCGTCCTGGACAGCTATAGCAATCAGCCCCAGCATTTT
>TRBJ2-1|TRBD1|TRBV6-6|few
CASSTGGNYNEQFF
TGTGCCAGCAGTACAGGGGGGAATTACAATGAGCAGTTCTTC
>TRBJ2-3|NA|TRBV27|few
CASSQWTASDTQYF
TGTGCCAGCAGTCAGTGGACAGCTTCAGATACGCAGTATTTT
>TRBJ2-2|NA|TRBV6-1|NA
CASPRGVTGELFF
TGTGCCAGCCCTAGGGGGGTCACCGGGGAGCTGTTTTTT
>TRBJ1-1|NA|TRBV12-3/TRBV12-4|NA
CASSLGGADTEAFF
TGTGCCAGCAGTTTAGGGGGGGCTGATACTGAAGCTTTCTTT
>TRBJ1-1|NA|TRBV27|few
CASSEGVGSTEAFF
TGTGCCAGCAGCGAGGGGGTGGGGAGCACTGAAGCTTTCTTT
>TRBJ2-3|NA|TRBV7-4|NA
CASSPWGADTQYF
TGTGCCAGCAGCCCCTGGGGTGCAGATACGCAGTATTTT
>TRBJ1-5|NA|TRBV19|NA
CASSIPGSGNQSQHF
TGTGCCAGTAGTATTCCGGGGAGTGGCAATCAGTCCCAGCATTTT
>TRBJ2-5|TRBD2|TRBV6-5|NA
CASSFLAGFETQYF
TGTGCCAGCAGTTTTTTAGCGGGGTTTGAGACCCAGTACTTC
>TRBJ1-2|TRBD1|TRBV28|few
CASSAPGQGPSPYGYTF
TGTGCCAGCAGTGCTCCGGGACAGGGTCCATCCCCTTATGGCTACACCTTC
>TRBJ2-5|NA|TRBV19|few
CASSIWHQKRYQETQYF
TGTGCCAGTAGTATTTGGCATCAGAAAAGGTACCAAGAGACCCAGTACTTC
>TRBJ2-1|NA|TRBV7-9|NA
CASSLADQLRFF
TGTGCCAGCAGCTTAGCAGACCAGTTGCGGTTCTTC
>TRBJ2-2|TRBD2|TRBV7-7|NA
CASSRFGLAGELRTGELFF
TGTGCTAGCAGCAGATTCGGACTAGCGGGGGAGCTCAGAACCGGGGAGCTGTTTTTT
>TRBJ2-1|NA|TRBV20-1|few
CSARPYSYNEQFF
TGCAGTGCTAGACCATATTCCTACAATGAGCAGTTCTTC
>TRBJ2-6|NA|TRBV19|NA
CASSIGAVAGANVLTF
TGTGCCAGTAGTATAGGGGCTGTAGCGGGGGCCAACGTCCTGACTTTC